These 15 T cell receptor beta chains were all obtained from the same sample, sequenced in a study of blood T cells in healthy people across ages. Then a second PCR, running roughly 7 to 11 cycles, was carried out with a sample-barcoded 5' primer and a J-beta primer mix. MiXCR was run by TCRdb on the 5' RACE reads, yielding one entry per CDR3 protein. This sample has about 380,000 distinct CDR3 sequences, with roughly half found just once. Sequencing was carried out using blood. The receptors originated from a man between 60 and 75 years old in good health.

The chain couples TRBV20-1 to TRBJ2-1, with 9 bases lining up with TRBD1. Germline V CDR1 and CDR2: DFQATT, SNEGSKA (reference sequence). There are 13 residues in the CDR3. V gave up 5 bases and J gave up 10 bases; unmatched junction bases: 9. CDR3: CSAPRTGVREQFF. The CDR3 DNA is TGCAGTGCTCCCAGGACAGGGGTAAGGGAGCAGTTCTTC.

The chain uses TRBV7-2 and TRBJ1-2, with 12 bases lining up with TRBD1. In germline, CDR1 is SGHTA, CDR2 FQGNSA. V lost 5 bases to trimming and J lost 8 bases; unmatched junction nucleotides: 6. The CDR3 covers 14 residues. Here the CDR3 DNA reads TGTGCCAGCAGCCGGGACAGGGGGCAGGGCGGCTACACCTTC. This gives the protein CASSRDRGQGGYTF.

The rearrangement joins TRBV4-2 to TRBJ1-2; D is undetermined. This CDR3 comprises 15 residues. Germline V gives CDR1 LGHNA, CDR2 YNFKEQ. The V and J ends lost 4 bases and 3 bases respectively, with 15 bases between them. The CDR3 reads CASSRSVNEHYGYTF. As DNA, the CDR3 is TGTGCCAGCAGCCGAAGCGTCAACGAACACTATGGCTACACCTTC.

This clonotype was found many times. The chain couples TRBV5-1 to TRBJ2-7; weak D call: TRBD1 (5 bases). CDR3 length: 14 amino acids. Germline CDR1 SGHRS, CDR2 YFSETQ. The V end was cut by 3 bases, the J end by 2 bases, with 12 bases between. The DNA for the CDR3 is TGCGCCAGCAGCTCCCAGGGAACCCCCTACGAGCAGTACTTC. It codes for CASSSQGTPYEQYF.

As to this clonotype: A read error may account for a junction end that differs from germline. V is TRBV7-2 and J is TRBJ2-7; TRBD2 matches 12 bases. CDR3 length equals 15 residues. Looked up from germline, CDR1 is SGHTA and CDR2 is FQGNSA. CDR3 sequence: CASSLAASGRGELYF. In DNA form, the CDR3 reads TGTGCCAGCAGCTTAGCGGCTAGCGGGAGGGGCGAGCTGTACTTC.

This rearrangement joins TRBV27 to TRBJ2-6; D is perhaps TRBD1 (6 bases). Trimming cost V 8 bases and J 3 bases, with 14 bases left between them. CDR1 is MNHEY, CDR2 SMNVEV, per germline (reference sequence). The CDR3 loop spans 15 amino acids. CDR3 bases: TGTGCCAGCTCAGGGGCCAGAGGTGGGGCCAACGTCCTGACTTTC. The encoded protein is CASSGARGGANVLTF.

The rearrangement uses TRBV7-9 and TRBJ2-7, with TRBD1 identical over 8 bases. The germline gives CDR1 SEHNR, CDR2 FQNEAQ (reference sequence). With 5 bases clipped from V and 3 bases from J, the junction kept 12 bases outside the gene matches. CDR3 length: 16 amino acids. DNA of the CDR3: TGTGCCAGCAGCCGGGGACAGGCTTTTTTTTACTACGAGCAGTACTTC. Translation gives CASSRGQAFFYYEQYF.

The chain combines TRBV20-1 with TRBJ1-1; a possible D gene is TRBD1 (5 bases). Germline-derived CDR1 and CDR2 are DFQATT and SNEGSKA (reference sequence). V lost 3 bases, J lost 7 bases, and 21 bases lay in between. The CDR3 runs 15 residues. The CDR3, as DNA: TGCAGTGCTAGGGGTTTGGGGGGGTACGGACTTGAAGCTTTCTTT. It specifies CSARGLGGYGLEAFF.

This chain connects TRBV7-2 to TRBJ1-2; TRBD1 agrees at 8 bases. Germline V CDR1 and CDR2: SGHTA, FQGNSA. V lost 4 bases and J lost 1; bases outside the gene matches: 5. The CDR3 length is 15 residues. The CDR3 DNA follows: TGTGCCAGCAGCTCCCTGGACAGGGTTAACTATGGCTACACCTTC. Encoded protein: CASSSLDRVNYGYTF. Using reference TRBV7-2 and TRBJ1-2 for the parts outside the CDR3, the full variable domain is GAGVSQSPSNKVTEKGKDVELRCDPISGHTALYWYRQSLGQGLEFLIYFQGNSAPDKSGLPSDRFSAERTGGSVSTLTIQRTQQEDSAVYLCASSSLDRVNYGYTFGSGTRLTVV.

About this clonotype itself: It may be a read error: a sequence one base away is much more abundant. The chain links TRBV27 to TRBJ1-6; D unclear. The length of the CDR3 is 14 residues. The V end lost 5 bases, the J end lost 9 bases, and 14 bases lay between the germline ends. Germline CDR1 is MNHEY and CDR2 is SMNVEV (reference sequence). The CDR3 region is CASSPTLRVSPLHF. Written as DNA, the CDR3 is TGTGCCAGCAGTCCAACTCTGAGAGTTTCACCCCTCCACTTT.

The chain couples TRBV20-1 to TRBJ2-7, with D maybe TRBD2 (7 bases). V lost 6 bases and J lost 4, with 19 bases in between. The CDR3 has 14 amino acids. CDR1 is DFQATT, CDR2 SNEGSKA, per germline (reference sequence). The CDR3 DNA follows: TGCAGTGCCCTAACAGGGAGGGCGGCTTACGAGCAGTACTTC. Translating it yields CSALTGRAAYEQYF.

This clonotype is a singleton in its sample. V and J are TRBV11-2 and TRBJ2-3; TRBD2 is a possible D gene (5 bases). Between the trimmed V and J ends, which lost 4 bases and 0 bases, there was a span of 14 bases. The CDR3 runs to 16 residues. From germline, CDR1 is SGHAT and CDR2 FQNNGV. CDR3 DNA: TGTGCCAGCAGCTCCGGAGGCAGCCGTAGCACAGATACGCAGTATTTT. Translation: CASSSGGSRSTDTQYF.

This sequence joins TRBV7-2 and TRBJ2-5; D not certain. Trimming removed 1 base at V and 11 bases at J, with 11 bases between. The CDR3 is 12 amino acids. Per germline, CDR1 SGHTA and CDR2 FQGNSA. The CDR3 sequence is CASSLVAAEQYF. The CDR3 nucleotides are TGTGCCAGCAGCTTAGTGGCGGCAGAGCAGTACTTC. Full variable domain (outside the CDR3, taken from reference TRBV7-2 and TRBJ2-5): GAGVSQSPSNKVTEKGKDVELRCDPISGHTALYWYRQSLGQGLEFLIYFQGNSAPDKSGLPSDRFSAERTGGSVSTLTIQRTQQEDSAVYLCASSLVAAEQYFGPGTRLLVL.

This sequence joins TRBV7-8 and TRBJ2-3; 11 bases map to TRBD1. J lost 7 bases, V lost 5 bases, and 14 bases had no gene match. Germline V lookup: CDR1 SGHVS, CDR2 FQNEAQ. This CDR3 comprises 17 residues. This CDR3 reads CASSPLEGTGGAYTQYF. In nucleotides, the CDR3 is TGTGCCAGCAGCCCACTCGAGGGGACAGGGGGGGCATATACGCAGTATTTT.

The chain joins TRBV28 to TRBJ2-1, with D possibly matching TRBD2 (6 bases). CDR3 length: 14 residues. Germline V gene lookup returns CDR1 MDHEN and CDR2 SYDVKM. Trimming removed 7 bases from V and 6 bases from J, with 16 bases in between. The CDR3 DNA reads as TGTGCCAGCACTGGAGGGACCCTTCGCAATGAGCAGTTCTTC. Translating gives CASTGGTLRNEQFF.